This T cell receptor beta chain was identified during a study of shared clonotypes between healthy human individuals. Every immunoSEQ plate was one replicate of a subset's evenly spread DNA. Some clones are missing from TCRdb's copy, which holds only in-frame ones; the method was immunoSEQ multiplex PCR. The table includes 1.6 million or so clones, around 98.5% detected once. This clone was counted once. Its antigen is unknown. Every one of the donors was a Caucasian adult that lived in Nashville, Tennessee. This CDR3 is 13 amino acids long. The V gene's germline CDR1 is SGHTA and CDR2 FQGNSA. With 5 bases removed from V and 4 bases from J, the gap between germline ends came to 10 bases. Findings of the study overall: Sharing of clonotypes among donors was expected to vary with sequencing depth.

The material sequenced was naive CD4+ T cells sorted from blood. Subset indicated: CD45RA+ positively selected. The TCR comes from a man aged 25-45 years in good health. V is TRBV7-2 and J is TRBJ2-3; TRBD2 is a possible D gene (6 bases). The DNA for the CDR3 is TGTGCCAGCAGCGCCCGGAGGGCAGATACGCAGTATTTT. This translates into CASSARRADTQYF.